This T cell receptor beta chain was documented in a study of cytomegalovirus exposure and HLA in healthy donors. CDR1 and CDR2 from the germline V gene are SGHRS and YFSETQ. The germline V and J ends were trimmed by 5 bases and 7 bases, with 19 bases remaining between them. The CDR3 runs to 16 residues. This clone has more than one count but fewer than ten. The PCR ran on 60 Vbeta and 13 Jbeta primers. Sequencing used immunoSEQ multiplex PCR; TCRdb keeps in-frame clones, though not all of them. The table has under 200,000 clones, over 9.5% seen once; the top ten hold approximately 8.3%. The rearrangement joins TRBV5-1 to TRBJ1-6, with D perhaps TRBD1 (6 bases). Sequences were obtained from PBMCs. The clonotype comes from a man aged 50-60 years in good health and CMV-seropositive. CDR3 coding DNA: TGCGCCAGCAGTAACCCGTTGGGGGCGGTAAATTCACCCCTCCACTTT. It codes for CASSNPLGAVNSPLHF.